This entry lists 17 T cell receptor beta chains sequenced from one sample in a study of blood T cell repertoires in COVID-19. Clones were sequenced by immunoSEQ multiplex PCR, and TCRdb holds only the in-frame ones, with some missing. The sample comprises about 190,000 clones, about four fifths of which are singletons, and approximately 3% rests with the top ten. Sequencing was carried out using PBMCs or T cells enriched from blood (not recorded which). These receptors all stem from a woman aged 30 to 39 who had been exposed to COVID-19.

V and J are TRBV3-1 (or the pseudogene TRBV3-2) and TRBJ2-3; D may be TRBD2 (5 bases). Trimming cost V 0 bases and J 3 bases, with 19 bases left between them. In germline, CDR1 is LGHDT, CDR2 YNNKEL (reference sequence). The CDR3 is made up of 18 amino acids. CDR3 region: CASSQDLRVGKKTDTQYF. As DNA, the CDR3 is TGTGCCAGCAGCCAAGATTTGAGGGTTGGGAAAAAGACAGATACGCAGTATTTT.

The V call is TRBV3-1 (or the pseudogene TRBV3-2), the J call TRBJ1-3; D unresolved. With 5 bases removed from V and 6 bases from J, the gap between germline ends came to 17 bases. CDR1 and CDR2 (germline): LGHDT, YNNKEL (reference sequence). CDR3 size: 15 residues. CDR3 region: CASSYSAAEENTIYF. DNA of the CDR3: TGTGCCAGCAGCTACTCCGCAGCGGAGGAAAACACCATATATTTT.

The CDR3: CASSVGREGQPQHF. CDR3 nucleotides: TGTGCCAGCAGCGTAGGAAGGGAGGGTCAGCCCCAGCATTTT. The chain uses TRBV9 and TRBJ1-5, with unresolved D. V gave up 0 bases and J gave up 6 bases, with 10 bases separating them. CDR3 size: 14 residues. Germline V gene sequence: CDR1 SGDLS, CDR2 YYNGEE.

The J gene is TRBJ1-5, the V gene TRBV18; D possibly corresponds to TRBD1 (6 bases). This CDR3 has 13 amino acids. The germline V gene encodes CDR1 KGHSH and CDR2 LQKENI. V shed 2 bases and J shed 7 bases, with 9 bases lying between them. The CDR3 loop reads CASSPGGGQPQHF. DNA for the CDR3: TGTGCCAGCTCACCAGGCGGGGGCCAGCCCCAGCATTTT.

The chain carries TRBV6-5 and TRBJ2-2; maybe TRBD1 (6 bases). CDR1 is MNHEY and CDR2 is SVGAGI in the germline V gene. V shed 6 bases and J shed 1 base, with 9 bases lying between them. The length of the CDR3 is 14 residues. CDR3 DNA sequence: TGTGCCAGCAGGCCGGGACAGAACACCGGGGAGCTGTTTTTT. This encodes CASRPGQNTGELFF.

This clone was observed a few times. As DNA, the CDR3 is TGTGCCAGCAGCTTAGAACAGGGAACTGAAGCTTTCTTT. Translating it yields CASSLEQGTEAFF. This chain joins TRBV7-8 and TRBJ1-1, with D possibly being TRBD1 (6 bases). V lost 1 base to trimming and J lost 5 bases, with 8 bases between them. In germline, CDR1 is SGHVS, CDR2 FQNEAQ. This CDR3 spans 13 amino acids.

CDR3 DNA: TGTGCCAGCAGCTTAGCCCCCTCAGGGTACAAGAACGGAAAACTGTTTTTT. Its protein product is CASSLAPSGYKNGKLFF. This chain joins TRBV11-2 and TRBJ1-4, with a possible D match to TRBD1 (5 bases). The germline V gene has CDR1 SGHAT and CDR2 FQNNGV. The CDR3 loop spans 17 amino acids. V lost 1 base, J lost 10 bases, and 22 bases lay in between.

This clone was detected only a few times. This rearrangement joins TRBV12-5 to TRBJ2-1; D gene ambiguous. This CDR3 has 11 residues. Germline CDR1 is LGHNT and CDR2 is FRNRAP. With 5 bases removed from V and 10 bases from J, the gap between germline ends came to 9 bases. The CDR3 DNA sequence: TGTGCTAGTGGTCTCGAGGAGGAGCAGTTCTTC. This codes for CASGLEEEQFF.

The count of this clone is one. The chain uses TRBV10-3 and TRBJ2-1, with 10 bases identical to TRBD2. CDR3 length: 14 residues. V was clipped by 5 bases and J by 9 bases; unmatched bases: 7. Per the germline V gene, CDR1 is ENHRY and CDR2 is SYGVKD. The CDR3 here is CAISRSGGASEQFF. The CDR3 coding sequence is TGTGCCATCAGTCGAAGCGGGGGGGCTAGTGAGCAGTTCTTC.

The chain combines TRBV30 with TRBJ1-2; weak D call: TRBD1 (6 bases). Per the germline V gene, CDR1 is GTSNPN and CDR2 is SVGIG (reference sequence). Trimming stripped 8 bases from V and 0 bases from J, with 19 bases between. This CDR3 has 15 residues. The CDR3 spells CAGQTGPSANYGYTF. CDR3 nucleotides: TGTGCCGGACAAACAGGGCCCTCTGCTAACTATGGCTACACCTTC.

The chain combines TRBV4-1 with TRBJ2-5; 8 bases match TRBD1. There are 15 residues in the CDR3. The germline V gene encodes CDR1 MGHRA and CDR2 YSYEKL. V dropped 4 bases and J dropped 4; count of bases not matched to a gene: 8. CDR3 sequence: CASSLTGEEGETQYF. The CDR3 DNA sequence: TGCGCCAGCAGCCTGACAGGGGAGGAGGGAGAGACCCAGTACTTC.

The chain couples TRBV9 to TRBJ2-2; TRBD1 agrees at 7 bases. In germline, CDR1 is SGDLS, CDR2 YYNGEE. Losses at the gene ends were 2 bases for V and 4 bases for J; bases not matched to a gene: 2. CDR3 length equals 14 residues. This CDR3 is CASSVSGGTGELFF. In nucleotides, the CDR3 is TGTGCCAGCAGCGTCTCAGGGGGCACCGGGGAGCTGTTTTTT.

V is TRBV6-6 and J is TRBJ1-2; D unresolved. Trimming removed 6 bases at V and 0 bases at J, with 17 bases between. The CDR3 length is 16 residues. Germline loops: CDR1 MNHNY, CDR2 SVGAGI (reference sequence). As DNA, the CDR3 is TGTGCCAGCAGCCCCAGAGCGCTAATAACTAACTATGGCTACACCTTC. Residues: CASSPRALITNYGYTF.

This clone was seen a few times. The rearrangement uses TRBV9 and TRBJ2-4; no reliable D call. The length of the CDR3 is 13 residues. Trimming left V 0 bases short and J 3 bases short, with 4 bases between. Germline CDR1 and CDR2: SGDLS and YYNGEE. The CDR3 region is CASSVASKNIQYF. CDR3 nucleotides: TGTGCCAGCAGCGTAGCTAGCAAAAACATTCAGTACTTC.

CDR3 region: CATKLSGGAAPEAFF. The CDR3 nucleotides read TGTGCCACGAAGCTTAGCGGCGGGGCAGCGCCTGAAGCTTTCTTT. The chain carries TRBV7-9 and TRBJ1-1; perhaps TRBD1 as D (5 bases). Germline CDR1 and CDR2: SEHNR and FQNEAQ (reference sequence). The V end lost 10 bases, the J end lost 6 bases, and 24 bases lay between the germline ends. The CDR3 has 15 amino acids.

V is TRBV11-2 and J is TRBJ1-1; D is possibly TRBD1 (6 bases). Germline V gene data show CDR1 as SGHAT and CDR2 as FQNNGV. The CDR3 spans 11 residues. Trimming took off 5 bases at V and 6 bases at J, with 7 bases between the two ends. This CDR3 is CASSNRAEAFF. The CDR3 nucleotides are TGTGCCAGCAGCAACAGGGCTGAAGCTTTCTTT.

The J gene is TRBJ2-7, the V gene TRBV2; TRBD2 matches 11 bases. CDR1 is SNHLY, CDR2 FYNNEI, per germline. The CDR3 has 13 amino acids. Unmatched junction bases numbered 1, after V lost 7 bases and J lost 2 bases. CDR3 in DNA: TGTGCCAGCATAGCGGGGGGGACCTACGAGCAGTACTTC. Translating it yields CASIAGGTYEQYF.